This TCR beta chain was retrieved from a study of T cells in Graves' hyperthyroidism and ophthalmopathy (dated 2019 in TCRdb). At the level of the whole study: Peripheral blood was sampled at the time of initial diagnosis, prior to any treatment. For training and testing, the roughly 100 patients in the discovery cohort were randomly divided in a 7:3 ratio. To identify TCR V-J signatures that set the groups apart, the researchers used a discovery cohort of more than 95 patients, made up of 40 to 45 with Graves' ophthalmopathy and some 55 with stable Graves' hyperthyroidism. The paper reports TCR Vbeta CDR3 sequencing of about 140 peripheral blood samples: 40 or so ophthalmopathy, roughly 80 hyperthyroidism and roughly 17 progressor patients. After blood sampling, hyperthyroidism patients were treated with methimazole at a starting dose of 30 mg daily, and ophthalmopathy patients were treated with high-dose intravenous methylprednisolone. Prospective prediction of ophthalmopathy was tested in an independent validation cohort consisting of 18 to 20 hyperthyroidism patients and around 17 patients who later progressed to ophthalmopathy. In addition, the study compared T-cell repertoires in thyroid tissue and in blood from six Graves' hyperthyroidism patients.

Moderately to severely active disease, a Clinical Activity Score of at least 3, a NOSPECS grade of at least 4, and a duration under 3 months were present in ophthalmopathy patients. The study excluded patients with uncontrolled infections, other autoimmune diseases, pregnancy or lactation. Diagnoses were established on the basis of clinical symptoms, serum thyroxine and TRAb, thyroid ultrasound, and orbital computed tomography. PBMCs were separated from roughly 10 ml of fresh peripheral blood using Ficoll-Paque density gradient centrifugation. Trizol reagent was used to extract total RNA, and RNA quality was then checked on an Agilent 2100 Bioanalyzer. The TCR beta CDR3 regions were amplified from RNA transcripts. The TCR CDR3 was subjected to a first round of RT-PCR using the HTBI primer set and the Qiagen OneStep RT-PCR kit. A second multiplex PCR round built the libraries, followed by size selection and purification. The libraries were sequenced on an Illumina HiSeq2000 using paired-end 100 bp reads. The authors' analysis ran thus. SOAPnuke was used to process the raw data, with reads discarded if the reads contained adapters or uncalled bases, had a mean Phred below 15, or lacked an exact constant-primer or identifier match. COPE v1.2.5 was used to merge the high-quality paired reads, and each unique nucleotide sequence was defined as a clonotype. MiTCR v1.1 was used to align the clonotypes against IMGT TRBV, TRBD and TRBJ reference segments. The analysis was restricted to V-J combinations with a frequency above 0.0001, which together covered approximately 99% of the repertoires. The TCS score was defined as the ratio of F50 (clonal expansion) to E x V (chaos), calculated using BLOSUM62-based TCRdist between CDR3 peptides within each V-J. Welch's t-statistics and random forest reduced around 520 V-J features to about 13, which were used in a naive Bayes classifier (R e1071). TCRdb reprocessing: public reads trimmed at Q25 with fastp, clones called with MiXCR, in-frame beta chains kept. For every CDR3 protein sequence, its rows merge into one entry that carries the most common genes and DNA. These V and J calls originate from TCRdb's pipeline instead of the authors' own analysis. Present in this sample are over 400,000 distinct CDR3 sequences, approximately 15% of which were seen just once. The ten largest clones add up to 13% of the sample.

Beyond this particular receptor, the publication reports: Sample size was not statistically predetermined, and investigators were not blinded to group allocation. In validation, the model predicted progression to ophthalmopathy with roughly 70% sensitivity and less than 80% specificity, a median of around 6.6 months before onset. Most expanded thyroid clonotypes (frequency above 0.001) were also detected in blood, a finding suggesting that blood repertoires may reflect thyroid immune responses. In cross-validation, a model built on a 13 V-J signature told ophthalmopathy apart from stable hyperthyroidism with 87.88% sensitivity and roughly 83% specificity, and in testing the same model reached 80%/75%.

V loses 0 bases of germline sequence and J loses 0 bases, and the interval between the two ends is 9 bases. CDR1 and CDR2 are read off the germline V gene as SGDLS and YYNGEE. The CDR3 goes from the cysteine to the phenylalanine over 16 residues. The DNA shown is the 48-base CDR3, in frame from base 1. This clonotype was detected many times. This clone's antigen is unknown. No base quality information exists; no much larger clone differs at one position. The source is a man aged 18 to 29 with Graves' ophthalmopathy. The sequence joins TRBV9 to TRBJ2-2; TRBD1 is a possible D gene, resting on 5 matching bases. Sequencing was carried out using blood. The DNA sequence follows: TGTGCCAGCAGCGTAGGGGGCAGGGCGAACACCGGGGAGCTGTTTTTT. This encodes CASSVGGRANTGELFF.